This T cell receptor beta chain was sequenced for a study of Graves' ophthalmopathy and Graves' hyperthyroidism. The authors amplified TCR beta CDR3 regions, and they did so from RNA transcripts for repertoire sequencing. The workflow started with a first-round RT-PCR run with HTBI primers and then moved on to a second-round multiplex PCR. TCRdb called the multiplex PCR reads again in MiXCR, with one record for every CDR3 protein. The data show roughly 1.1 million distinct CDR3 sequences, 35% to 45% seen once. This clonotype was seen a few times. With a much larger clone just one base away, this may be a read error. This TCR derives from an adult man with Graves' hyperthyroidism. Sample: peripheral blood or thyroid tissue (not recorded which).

The CDR3: CAGRRDWSYEQYF. The CDR3 nucleotides are TGTGCCGGCAGGCGGGACTGGTCCTACGAGCAGTACTTC. This chain joins TRBV12-3 or TRBV12-4 and TRBJ2-7; possibly TRBD2 for D (6 bases). CDR3 length equals 13 residues.